This TCR beta chain was sequenced in a study of CD8 T cells in ankylosing spondylitis. Making use of molecular barcodes, quantitative 5'-RACE generated TCR beta libraries. MiXCR was run by TCRdb on the 5' RACE reads, yielding one entry per CDR3 protein. The data contain 120,000 or so distinct CDR3 sequences, around 15% of them seen just once; the ten biggest clones take up 2.5% to 3%. Germline loops: CDR1 LGHDT, CDR2 YNNKEL (reference sequence). V gave up 4 bases and J gave up 4 bases; unmatched junction bases: 4. The CDR3 extends over 15 amino acids. Study conclusions and caveats: Disease-linked clones reportedly showed significant enrichment in matched ankylosing spondylitis synovial fluid. Disease-linked clones displayed a CD8+ phenotype and appeared relatively rarely in peripheral blood.

This clonotype has ten or more counts. Its antigen is unidentified. Material for sequencing was blood, either unsorted or a sorted T cell fraction (not recorded which). The V gene is TRBV3-1, the J gene TRBJ2-3; 11 bases map to TRBD2. This TCR came from a female donor with ankylosing spondylitis or in good health (not recorded which). The CDR3 DNA reads as TGTGCCAGCAGCCCTGGGACTAGCGGCTCAGATACGCAGTATTTT. Residues: CASSPGTSGSDTQYF.